This T cell receptor (beta chain) was observed in a study of blood T cells in healthy people across ages (dated by TCRdb to between 2014 and 2016). With respect to the entire study: In model experiments, template switching captured about one uniquely barcoded TCR beta cDNA molecule for every two T cells. The study analyzed two additional independent replicas of 1 million unique cDNA reads from the same blood draw for two donors, one aged 18 to 30 and one aged 80 or older. Donors of different ages were randomly distributed across sequencing lanes to avoid experimental bias. Using deep sequencing normalized with unique cDNA molecular identifiers, the study measured how TCR beta repertoire diversity changes with age. Donors were grouped into four age groups: young (average 16 years), middle-aged (approximately 41), aged (62) and long-lived (over 80).

This clonotype has more than one count but fewer than ten. What this receptor recognizes is not known. Base quality data are lacking; no much larger clone is found one base away. Results and caveats for the whole study, not just this receptor: Since profiling was done on bulk unsorted PBMCs, naive and antigen-experienced compartments could not be conclusively compared. A strong correlation was found between observed TCR beta diversity and the percentage of naive T cells measured by flow cytometry. Compared with the aged group, the long-lived group had more naive CD4+ T cells, fewer expanded clones and increased TCR diversity, suggesting age selection. Because the CMV infection status of the donors was unknown, age-related changes in expanded clonotypes may potentially have been confounded. Observed TCR beta diversity per million T cells fell roughly linearly with age, and a significant reduction was already apparent by age around 40. Total diversity estimates from one million sequenced T cells were considered lower bounds and underestimates.

The CDR3 holds 13 amino acids from the cysteine to the phenylalanine. The only DNA kept is the CDR3, 39 bases in frame from the first base. The V end gives up 6 bases and the J end 4 bases, leaving 4 bases in the junction not matched to a gene. Systemically healthy Caucasian individuals from Russia, some 36 in total and aged about 6 to 90 years, were included as donors. Each donor gave ten milliliters of peripheral blood, collected into EDTA-treated Vacutainer tubes. Ficoll-Paque density-gradient centrifugation was used to isolate PBMCs, with at least 6 million per sample. Trizol reagent was used to extract total RNA from PBMCs, with at least 6 micrograms per sample. For every donor, an aliquot of PBMCs went through flow cytometry to measure the percentages of naive CD45RAhigh/CD27high T cells. The library relied on 5' RACE. The second PCR ran for roughly 6 to 11 cycles and used a J-beta primer mix along with a sample-barcoded 5' primer. A unique molecular identifier was introduced onto each TCR beta cDNA molecule by a template-switch 5' adaptor carrying 12 random nucleotides. Each sample yielded at least 2.5 million CDR3-containing paired-end reads. First-strand cDNA synthesis was performed from all RNA using the Mint cDNA synthesis kit, with priming by a TRBC-specific oligonucleotide. Following uracil-DNA glycosylase treatment, a first 18-cycle PCR with universal primers M1SS and BC2_uni_R was performed on all cDNA. The study's own analysis went as follows. Each sample was normalized by randomly selecting 1 million high-quality reads, each carrying a distinct molecular identifier. Reads with shared molecular identifiers were discarded instead of being binned into consensus sequences. MiTCR, with a Q25 quality threshold and the strictest error-elimination algorithm, was used for CDR3 identification, clonotype clustering and error correction. A nonparametric unseen species model with Euler transformation was used to estimate a lower bound on total TCR beta diversity. The raw public data were reprocessed by TCRdb itself: fastp quality trimming at Q25, MiXCR clonotype calling, in-frame beta chains only. CDR3 protein sequences are deduplicated, and each keeps its most common genes and DNA. For this entry, the V and J calls and clone size follow TCRdb and not the study's own pipeline. The sample contains over 1,500,000 distinct CDR3 sequences, about 39% of them found a single time. The ten largest account for more than 20% of the sample.

In this chain, TRBV12-3 or TRBV12-4 is recombined with TRBJ2-3, with 7 bases matching TRBD1. The TCR sequence derives from a human donor in good health. Sequences were obtained from blood. The CDR3 sequence is CASRPTGADTQYF. In nucleotide form, the sequence is TGTGCCAGCAGACCTACAGGGGCAGATACGCAGTATTTT.